This T cell receptor beta chain was sequenced for a study of blood T cells in healthy people across ages (dated by TCRdb to the mid-2010s). Some background on the complete study: In model experiments, roughly one uniquely barcoded TCR beta cDNA molecule per two T cells was captured by template switching. Using deep sequencing normalized with unique cDNA molecular identifiers, the study measured how TCR beta repertoire diversity changes with age. The donors were split into four age groups: young (average around 17 years), middle-aged (about 40), aged (62) and long-lived (roughly 88). To avoid experimental bias, donors of different ages were spread randomly across the sequencing lanes. The study analyzed two additional independent replicas of 1 million unique cDNA reads from the same blood draw for two donors, one aged 18 to 29 and one aged 80 or older.

General conclusions and limits of the study: Because profiling used bulk unsorted PBMCs, naive and antigen-experienced compartments could not be compared conclusively. The long-lived group showed more naive CD4+ T cells, fewer expanded clones and increased TCR diversity than the aged group, suggesting age selection. There was a strong correlation between observed TCR beta diversity and the percentage of naive T cells measured by flow cytometry. Because donor CMV infection status was unknown, age-related changes in expanded clonotypes were potentially confounded. Estimates of total diversity based on one million sequenced T cells were regarded as lower bounds and as underestimates. As age increased, observed TCR beta diversity per million T cells dropped in a roughly linear way, and a significant reduction was already evident by age around 41.

CDR1 and CDR2, per the germline V gene, are SGHVT and SQSDAQ. The CDR3, cysteine through phenylalanine, is 15 amino acids long. Left in the record is the CDR3 DNA by itself, 45 bases read in frame from the first base. V lost 1 base and J lost 10 bases; the stretch between them is 19 bases long. Worth noting for this clonotype: The clone's antigen remains unknown. Qualities for individual bases were not recorded, and no much larger clone is one base off.

The method behind the library was 5' RACE. TCRdb lists the instrument as Illumina HiSeq 2500. A second about 7 to 12 cycle PCR used a sample-barcoded 5' primer and a J-beta primer mix. Each TCR beta cDNA molecule received a unique molecular identifier from a template-switch 5' adaptor carrying 12 random nucleotides. Each sample yielded at least 2.5 million CDR3-containing paired-end reads. The Mint cDNA synthesis kit, primed by a TRBC-specific oligonucleotide, was used to synthesize first-strand cDNA from all RNA. All cDNA was treated with uracil-DNA glycosylase and then went through a first 18-cycle PCR with the universal primers M1SS and BC2_uni_R. For the original study's pipeline: For normalization, 1 million high-quality reads were randomly selected from each sample, with every read carrying a distinct molecular identifier. Reads sharing molecular identifiers were discarded rather than binned into consensus sequences. MiTCR, run with a Q25 quality threshold and the strictest error-elimination algorithm, handled CDR3 identification, clonotype clustering and error correction. A nonparametric unseen species model using Euler transformation provided a lower-bound estimate of total TCR beta diversity. TCRdb applied fastp at Q25 and MiXCR to the public reads, then kept only in-frame beta chains. One record per CDR3 amino acid sequence lists the most common genes and DNA. The V and J calls reflect TCRdb's pipeline rather than the authors' work. Present in this sample are some 1,500,000 distinct CDR3 sequences, 40% to 45% of which were seen just once. The leading ten clones occupy around 4% of the sample.

Systemically healthy Caucasian individuals from Russia, 39 in total and aged about 6 to 95 years, were included as donors. Each donor gave about 9.2 milliliters of peripheral blood, drawn into EDTA-treated Vacutainer tubes. Ficoll-Paque density-gradient centrifugation was used to isolate PBMCs, with at least 7 million obtained per sample. Total RNA, at least 5 micrograms per sample, was extracted from PBMCs with Trizol reagent. For every donor, flow cytometry on a PBMC aliquot measured the percentage of naive CD45RAhigh/CD27high T cells. The chain couples TRBV7-4 to TRBJ1-1, with TRBD1 as a weak D call on 5 bases. The receptor's source is a woman under 30 in good health. Sample: blood. The DNA sequence is TGTGCCAGCAGCTTAGGCGGGGTACGGCGGGGGGTAGCTTTCTTT. Its product reads: CASSLGGVRRGVAFF.